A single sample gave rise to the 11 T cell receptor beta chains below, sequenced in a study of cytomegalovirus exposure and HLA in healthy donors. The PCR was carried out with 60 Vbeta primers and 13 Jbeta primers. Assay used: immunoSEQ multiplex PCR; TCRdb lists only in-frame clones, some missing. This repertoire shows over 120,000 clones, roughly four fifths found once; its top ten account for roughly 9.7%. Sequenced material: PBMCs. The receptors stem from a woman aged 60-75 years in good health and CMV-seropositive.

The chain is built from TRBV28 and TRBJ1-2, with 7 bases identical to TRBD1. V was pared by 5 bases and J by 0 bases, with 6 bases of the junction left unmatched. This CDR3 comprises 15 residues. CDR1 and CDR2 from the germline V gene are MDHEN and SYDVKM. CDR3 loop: CASSPWTGANYGYTF. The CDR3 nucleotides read TGTGCCAGCAGTCCCTGGACAGGAGCTAACTATGGCTACACCTTC.

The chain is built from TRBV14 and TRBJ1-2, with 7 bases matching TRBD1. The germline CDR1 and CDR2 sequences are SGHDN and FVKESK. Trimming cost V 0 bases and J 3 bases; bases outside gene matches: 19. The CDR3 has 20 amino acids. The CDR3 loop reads CASSQEIRRQGRKHHYGYTF. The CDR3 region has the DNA TGTGCCAGCAGCCAAGAAATCCGTCGACAGGGACGTAAACACCACTATGGCTACACCTTC.

CDR3 DNA sequence: TGTGCCAGCAGTAACAGGGTTGCCTACGAGCAGTACTTC. This gives the protein CASSNRVAYEQYF. The chain recombines TRBV28 with TRBJ2-7; TRBD1 is a possible D gene (6 bases). Germline lookup yields CDR1 MDHEN and CDR2 SYDVKM. The CDR3 runs 13 residues. V was shortened by 5 bases and J by 2 bases, with 10 bases between the two germline ends.

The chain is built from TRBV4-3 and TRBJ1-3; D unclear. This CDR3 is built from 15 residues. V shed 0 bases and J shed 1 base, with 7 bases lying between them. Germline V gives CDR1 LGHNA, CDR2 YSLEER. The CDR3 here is CASSQDPDSGNTIYF. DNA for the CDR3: TGCGCCAGCAGCCAAGATCCAGATTCTGGAAACACCATATATTTT.

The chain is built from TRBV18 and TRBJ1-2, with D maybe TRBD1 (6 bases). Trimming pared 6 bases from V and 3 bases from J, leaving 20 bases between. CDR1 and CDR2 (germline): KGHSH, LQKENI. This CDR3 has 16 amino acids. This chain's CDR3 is CASSQWADSRDYGYTF. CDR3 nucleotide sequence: TGTGCCAGCTCCCAATGGGCGGACAGTCGGGACTATGGCTACACCTTC.

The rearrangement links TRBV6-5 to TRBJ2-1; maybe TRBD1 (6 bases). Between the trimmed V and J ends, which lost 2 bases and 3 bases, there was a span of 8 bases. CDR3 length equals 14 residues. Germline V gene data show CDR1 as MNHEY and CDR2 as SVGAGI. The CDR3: CASSYGGHYNEQFF. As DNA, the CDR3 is TGTGCCAGCAGTTACGGGGGCCACTACAATGAGCAGTTCTTC.

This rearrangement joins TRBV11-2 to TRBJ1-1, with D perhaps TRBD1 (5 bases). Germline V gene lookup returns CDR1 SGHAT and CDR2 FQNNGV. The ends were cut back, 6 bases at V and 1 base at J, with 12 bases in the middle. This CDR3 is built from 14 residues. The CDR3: CASSPGLSNTEAFF. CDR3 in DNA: TGTGCCAGCAGTCCGGGACTGTCGAACACTGAAGCTTTCTTT.

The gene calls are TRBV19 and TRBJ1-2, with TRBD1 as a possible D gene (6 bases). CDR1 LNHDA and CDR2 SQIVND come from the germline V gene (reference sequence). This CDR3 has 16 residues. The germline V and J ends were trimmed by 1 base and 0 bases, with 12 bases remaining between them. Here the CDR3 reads CASSIGTAWANYGYTF. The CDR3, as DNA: TGTGCCAGTAGTATAGGGACAGCGTGGGCTAACTATGGCTACACCTTC.

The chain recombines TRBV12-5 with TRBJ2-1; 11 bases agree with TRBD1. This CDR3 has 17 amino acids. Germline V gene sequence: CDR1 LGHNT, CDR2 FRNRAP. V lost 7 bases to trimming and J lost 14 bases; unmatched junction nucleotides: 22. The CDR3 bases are TGTGCTAGTGCCAACCTCGGGACAGGGGGGACTGGGGGCGCCAAGTTCTTC. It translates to CASANLGTGGTGGAKFF. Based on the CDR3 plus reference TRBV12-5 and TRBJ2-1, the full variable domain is DARVTQTPRHKVTEMGQEVTMRCQPILGHNTVFWYRQTMMQGLELLAYFRNRAPLDDSGMPKDRFSAEMPDATLATLKIQPSEPRDSAVYFCASANLGTGGTGGAKFFGPGTRLTVL.

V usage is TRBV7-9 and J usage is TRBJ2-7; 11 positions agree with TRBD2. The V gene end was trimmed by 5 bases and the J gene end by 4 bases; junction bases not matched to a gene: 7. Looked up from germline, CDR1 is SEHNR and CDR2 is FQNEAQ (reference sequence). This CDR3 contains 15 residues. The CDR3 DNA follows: TGTGCCAGCAGCCTAGGACTAGCGGGCACATACGAGCAGTACTTC. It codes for CASSLGLAGTYEQYF.

CDR3 protein: CASSQDRGYEQFF. The CDR3 bases are TGTGCCAGCAGCCAAGATCGGGGATATGAGCAGTTCTTC. This sequence joins TRBV4-2 and TRBJ2-1, with D possibly matching TRBD2 (5 bases). The CDR3 runs to 13 residues. CDR1 LGHNA and CDR2 YNFKEQ come from the germline V gene. Trimming took 0 bases from V and 8 from J, leaving 8 bases between them.